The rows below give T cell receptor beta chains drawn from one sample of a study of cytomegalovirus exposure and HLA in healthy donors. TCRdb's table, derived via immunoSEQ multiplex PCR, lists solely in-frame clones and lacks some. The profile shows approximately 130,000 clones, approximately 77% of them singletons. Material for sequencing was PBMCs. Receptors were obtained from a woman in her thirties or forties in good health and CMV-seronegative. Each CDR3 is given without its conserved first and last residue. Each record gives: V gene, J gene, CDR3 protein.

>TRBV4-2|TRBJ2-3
ASSQGGPDTQY
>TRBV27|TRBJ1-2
ASSSGGVFTTRNYGYT
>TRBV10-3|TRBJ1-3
AITSGFLAGNTIY
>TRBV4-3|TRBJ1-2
ASSQGGFYGYT
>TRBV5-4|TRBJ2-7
ASSVWGQGYEQY
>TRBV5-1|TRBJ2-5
ASSPPGLAGLKETQY
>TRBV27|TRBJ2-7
ASSLLGQGYEQY
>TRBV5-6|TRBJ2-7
ASSLIMRGSYEQY
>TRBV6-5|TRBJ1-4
ASSYDGTGGEKLF
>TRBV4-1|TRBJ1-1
ASSQGLKIGTFRVENTEAF
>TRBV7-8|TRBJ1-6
ASSPIQGVDSPLH
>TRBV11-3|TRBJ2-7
ASSQTGQSYEQY
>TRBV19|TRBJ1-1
ASSILDRDTEAF
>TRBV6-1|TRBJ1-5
ASRTGDYSNQPQH
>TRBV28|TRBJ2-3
ASSLAGTGSDTQY
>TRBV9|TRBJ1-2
ASSVETGYGYT
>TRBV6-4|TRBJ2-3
ASSDSSGGPDTQY
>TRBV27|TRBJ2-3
ASSTPGRSITDTQY
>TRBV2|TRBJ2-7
ASSRQGLYEQY
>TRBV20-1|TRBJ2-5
SANYKKTQY
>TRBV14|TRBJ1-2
ASSQLSRGKRGYT
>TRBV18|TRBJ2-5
ASSLRKGGSRGGIRETQY
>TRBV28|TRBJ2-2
ASNRETGELF
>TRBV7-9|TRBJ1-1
ASSLLPIGMGTTEAF
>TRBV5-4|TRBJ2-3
ASSKGQGPDTQY
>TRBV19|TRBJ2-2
ASSINKNTGELF
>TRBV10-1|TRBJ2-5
ASPGHWGETQY
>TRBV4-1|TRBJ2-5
ASSRSTAGGQETQY
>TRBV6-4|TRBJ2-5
ASREGGETQY
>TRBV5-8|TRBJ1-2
ASSLVWGEYGYT
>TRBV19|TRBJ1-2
ASSIVSGEYGYT
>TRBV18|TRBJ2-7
ASSVIQGGENEQY
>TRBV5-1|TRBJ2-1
ASSGGGRYNEQF
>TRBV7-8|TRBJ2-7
ASSGSGNSLFDEQY
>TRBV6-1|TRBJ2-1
ASSEMRAGGLGGQF
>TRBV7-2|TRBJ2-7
ASSHTSARSSYEQY
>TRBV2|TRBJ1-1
ASRDRGILAF
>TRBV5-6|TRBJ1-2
ASSLGLTNNYGYT
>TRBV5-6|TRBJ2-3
ASSPRVDTQY
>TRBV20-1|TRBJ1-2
SARSGVGYT
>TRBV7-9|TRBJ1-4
ASSTRTGVSEKLF
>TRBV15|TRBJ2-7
ATSGLQGVGVYEQY
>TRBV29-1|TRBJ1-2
SVELDSIYGYT
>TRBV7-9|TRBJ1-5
ASSSWDRAQH
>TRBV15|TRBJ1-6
ATSRRDLDSPLH
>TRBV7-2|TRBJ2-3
ASSLGLAGPVH
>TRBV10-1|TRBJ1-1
ASNGQGMTEAF
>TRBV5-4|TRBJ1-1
ASSSGTVPNTEAF
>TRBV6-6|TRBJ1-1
ASSRGENTEAF
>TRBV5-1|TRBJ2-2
ASSLGRWRSSPTGELF
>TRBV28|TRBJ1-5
ASRNSRDRGNQPQH
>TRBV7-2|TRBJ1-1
ASSEPGQSILEAF
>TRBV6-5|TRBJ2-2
ASSYEGGVTGELF
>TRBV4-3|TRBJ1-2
ASSQWAGIAGDGYT
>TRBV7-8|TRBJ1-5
ASSLDRGSQPQH
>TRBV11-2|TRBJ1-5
ASSLWRNQPQH
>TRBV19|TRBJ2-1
ASSIYSSGGPYNEQF
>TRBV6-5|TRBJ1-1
ASSYKRNNEAF
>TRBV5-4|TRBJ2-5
ASSLNGVQETQY